This T cell receptor beta chain was recorded in a study of cytomegalovirus exposure and HLA in healthy donors. For the study at large: Ancestry clustering placed around four fifths of roughly 410 genotyped donors in the Caucasian-associated cluster.

The CDR3 is 13 residues long. The V end was cut by 1 base, the J end by 5 bases, with 11 bases between. The V gene's germline CDR1 is SQVTM and CDR2 ANQGSEA. With 60 Vbeta and 13 Jbeta primers, the PCR was carried out. The protocol was immunoSEQ multiplex PCR, while the TCRdb copy is restricted to in-frame clones and leaves out a portion. Of about 150,000 clones detected, around 78% appear once; the ten largest clones hold about 1.5%. In the case of this clone: Its specificity is not known.

Study conclusions and caveats: It was only CMV serostatus that was available as immune exposure information.

The chain couples TRBV29-1 to TRBJ2-5; perhaps TRBD1 as D (8 bases). The TCR was taken from a woman in her late teens or twenties in good health and CMV-seronegative. The sequenced material came from PBMCs. CDR3 coding DNA: TGCAGCGTTGAAGTACAGGGGGGGGAGACCCAGTACTTC. It yields the protein CSVEVQGGETQYF.